This T cell receptor beta chain was documented in a study of control samples from healthy donors and cancer patients. Clones were sequenced by immunoSEQ multiplex PCR, and TCRdb holds only the in-frame ones, with some missing. The sample contains approximately 100,000 clones, around 89% of which appear only once. Between the trimmed V and J ends, which lost 2 bases and 0 bases, there was a span of 23 bases. The CDR3 contains 19 residues. Per germline, CDR1 SGHDN and CDR2 FVKESK. This chain connects TRBV14 to TRBJ2-7; weak D call: TRBD2 (6 bases). Sequencing used blood. The receptor comes from a man aged 25-40 years in good health. The CDR3 loop reads CASSQSFDGRGTVSYEQYF. The CDR3 nucleotides read TGTGCCAGCAGCCAATCCTTTGACGGCCGAGGGACTGTCTCCTACGAGCAGTACTTC.